This TCR beta chain was recorded in a study of blood T cell repertoires in COVID-19 (TCRdb year 2020). Regarding the research as a whole: Collaborator samples came from the United States, Italy and Spain and covered acute and convalescent phases of COVID-19. The samples were drawn from two sources: the first 160 participants of the ongoing ImmuneRACE study, and approximately 1,300 subjects contributed by 6 global collaborators. The material from the prospective study consisted of cDNA or gDNA derived from T cells, B-cell-depleted T cells, or PBMCs. Where available, HLA class I and class II types were obtained from metadata supplied by the sample provider rather than from assay-based typing. A de-identified subject ID, COVID-19 status, age in years and sex were almost always included in the sample metadata. The repertoires were released in a freely available public database intended as a resource for research on the immune response to SARS-CoV-2. Subjects who had been exposed to COVID-19, were actively infected with it, or had recovered from it provided the deeply sampled blood TCRbeta repertoires that made up the dataset. Paper-wide results and their limitations: The amount of clinical and demographic metadata varied by source and participant and was provided uncurated.

As regards this clone: The target of this receptor is not known. No much larger clone is present one base from it, and per-base qualities are unavailable.

At one collaborating source in Seattle, patients were enrolled during active infection and were followed longitudinally through the course of disease. The collaborating institutions used their own protocols to collect whole blood in K2EDTA tubes. For TCRbeta analysis, collaborators shipped samples in one of three forms: frozen whole blood, isolated PBMCs, or DNA extracted from either of those sample types. TCRbeta CDR3 regions were amplified from genomic DNA by means of the immunoSEQ Assay, a bias-controlled multiplex PCR. As for the authors' bioinformatics: The number of nucleated cells in each sample was estimated from the amplification of reference gene primers within the assay. To quantify the absolute abundance of each unique TCRbeta CDR3 rearrangement, sequence reads were collapsed and filtered. Productive Simpson clonality was computed per sample as the square root of Simpson's diversity index over productive rearrangements. TCRdb's version of the immuneACCESS table is confined to in-frame rearrangements and falls short of the full clone set. An unresolved V gene accounts for under half of the shortfall where checked; the remainder is of unknown origin. V and J calls and clone size come straight from that table; D and trimming were deduced from the DNA. The sample table lists about 130,000 clones, 60% to 80% of them with a count of one. The ten biggest clones cover 6% of the sample.

The sample comprised peripheral blood. The sequence was obtained from an elderly man with COVID-19, enrolled during active disease.

CDR3 protein: CASSLLANNEQFF. The DNA sequence is TGTGCCAGCAGTCTACTAGCGAACAATGAGCAGTTCTTC. The chain uses TRBV27 and TRBJ2-1; TRBD2 matches 7 bases in the middle. Trimmed from V: 5 bases; trimmed from J: 5 bases; junction bases lacking a gene match: 3. From its cysteine to its phenylalanine, the CDR3 spans 13 amino acids. Only the CDR3 region is kept as DNA, spanning 39 bases read in frame from base 1. The germline V gene (reference sequence) gives CDR1 as MNHEY and CDR2 as SMNVEV.